This T cell receptor beta chain was observed in a study of blood T cell repertoires in COVID-19. The length of the CDR3 is 13 residues. Trimming stripped 6 bases from V and 4 bases from J, with 13 bases between. How the authors handled the data: It was from reference gene primer amplification that nucleated cell counts were estimated. Produced via immunoSEQ multiplex PCR; TCRdb's table is partial and in-frame only. V and J calls and clone size are as listed in that table; D and trimming were resolved from the DNA. The repertoire has about 150,000 clones, around 85% of them found once; the top ten carry 0.6% to 0.65%.

The receptor comes from a man between 60 and 75 years old with COVID-19, enrolled during active disease. The chain recombines TRBV12-3 or TRBV12-4 with TRBJ2-7; the D gene is possibly TRBD2 (5 bases). Sequencing was performed on peripheral blood. CDR3 DNA sequence: TGTGCCAGCAGCACCGGACTGGGGTACGAGCAGTACTTC. Its protein product is CASSTGLGYEQYF.